The sequence of this T cell receptor beta chain was determined in a study of lymphopenia after photon versus proton radiotherapy. Only in-frame clones appear in the TCRdb table, and some are missing; sequencing was by immunoSEQ multiplex PCR. Of almost 30,000 clones in the sample, 80% to 90% were seen once. This clone came up a few times. Its antigen is undetermined. Study-wide points: Only patients who died were analyzed for survival; proton advantage is unproven. Post-nadir TCR diversity decline inversely tracked overall survival among those who died. Relative stability marked proton patients; photon patients lost diversity and naive cells. After lymphocyte nadir, photon-treated repertoires showed oligoclonal expansion, especially CD8+ Temra.

This TCR was recovered from a woman in her sixties with cholangiocarcinoma. Some clones in this sample may be carry-over from other donors' samples. The sequencing used peripheral blood, collected from a patient treated with proton-based radiotherapy.

The CDR3 coding sequence is TGTGCCAGCAGTGAACAGGGGACGGCCATGGACTACACCTTC. It is translated as CASSEQGTAMDYTF. This chain connects TRBV2 to TRBJ1-2; perhaps TRBD1 as D (6 bases). Trimming took off 2 bases at V and 10 bases at J, with 17 bases between the two ends. Germline V gene sequence: CDR1 SNHLY, CDR2 FYNNEI. This CDR3 is built from 14 residues.